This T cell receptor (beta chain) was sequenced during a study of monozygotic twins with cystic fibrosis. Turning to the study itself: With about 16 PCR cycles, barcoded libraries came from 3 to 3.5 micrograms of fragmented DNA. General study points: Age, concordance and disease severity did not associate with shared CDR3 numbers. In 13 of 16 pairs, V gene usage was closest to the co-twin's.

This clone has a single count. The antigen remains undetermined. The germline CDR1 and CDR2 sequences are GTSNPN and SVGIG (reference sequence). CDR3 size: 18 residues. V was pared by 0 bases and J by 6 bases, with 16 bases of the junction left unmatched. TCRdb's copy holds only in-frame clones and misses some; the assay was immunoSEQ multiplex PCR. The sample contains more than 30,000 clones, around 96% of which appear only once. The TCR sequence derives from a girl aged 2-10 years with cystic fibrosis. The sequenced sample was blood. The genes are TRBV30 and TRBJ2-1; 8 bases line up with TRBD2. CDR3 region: CAWSVSSFGLALGNEQFF. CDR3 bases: TGTGCCTGGAGTGTTTCAAGTTTCGGACTAGCCCTAGGCAATGAGCAGTTCTTC.